This TCR beta chain comes out of a study of naive and memory T cell subsets. Regarding the study as a whole: A few larger clonotypes appeared in naive repertoires, especially CD8, possibly memory cells re-expressing CD45RA. Over 85% of naive TCR sequences appeared only once after error correction, unlike memory subsets. Gini index rose across naive, CM, EM and EMRA in CD4 and CD8. TCR counts from RNA may reflect activation-linked expression changes.

V was trimmed by 2 bases and J by 7 bases, leaving 6 bases between them. The V gene's germline CDR1 is MGHRA and CDR2 YSYEKL. The CDR3 has 13 amino acids. Notes on this clonotype: What it binds is not known.

The beta constant-region primer was an equimolar mix of two oligonucleotides covering TRBC1 and TRBC2. Nested alpha and beta constant-region primers with the SP2 primer drove four PCR rounds on ligated cDNA. MiXCR, applied by TCRdb to the UMI-ligation and nested PCR reads, yields one record per CDR3 protein. In the table there are around 160,000 distinct CDR3 sequences, roughly 23% of which are singletons. The V and J genes are TRBV4-1 and TRBJ1-6; D gene unclear. Specimen: naive CD4+ T cells from blood. The receptor was derived from a human donor in good health. CDR3 residues: CASSQLENSPLHF. Written as DNA, the CDR3 is TGCGCCAGCAGCCAATTGGAGAATTCACCCCTCCACTTT.